Shown below are 30 T cell receptor beta chains from a single sample sequenced in a study of blood T cells in healthy people across ages. For the second PCR, which ran for about 6 to 11 cycles, a sample-barcoded 5' primer and a J-beta primer mix were used. TCRdb independently ran MiXCR on the 5' RACE reads; one entry per CDR3 protein. The data hold 540,000 or so distinct CDR3 sequences, with around 50% observed a single time. Sequencing input: blood. The receptors come from a man at least 80 years old in good health.

This clonotype was counted only a few times. The J gene is TRBJ2-5, the V gene TRBV27, with D perhaps matching TRBD1 or TRBD2 (5 bases each). Germline V lookup: CDR1 MNHEY, CDR2 SMNVEV (reference sequence). The ends were cut back, 5 bases at V and 3 bases at J, with 16 bases in the middle. There are 15 residues in the CDR3. The CDR3 is CASSPLGVVEETQYF. For the CDR3, the DNA is TGTGCCAGCAGTCCCCTGGGGGTGGTAGAAGAGACCCAGTACTTC.

The chain combines TRBV19 with TRBJ1-1; D is unclear. The germline V gene has CDR1 LNHDA and CDR2 SQIVND (reference sequence). Trimming stripped 3 bases from V and 0 bases from J, with 11 bases between. The CDR3 runs to 15 residues. In DNA, the CDR3 is TGTGCCAGTAGTATTTCCCCGGGATTGAACACTGAAGCTTTCTTT. It codes for CASSISPGLNTEAFF.

The chain carries TRBV27 and TRBJ2-5; D is perhaps TRBD1 or TRBD2 (6 bases each). Germline CDR1 MNHEY, CDR2 SMNVEV (reference sequence). CDR3 length: 16 amino acids. With 9 bases removed from V and 4 bases from J, the gap between germline ends came to 24 bases. The CDR3 reads CASQRSGALLVETQYF. The CDR3 DNA reads TGTGCCAGTCAAAGATCGGGGGCGCTTCTTGTAGAGACCCAGTACTTC.

V gene TRBV5-1 combines with J gene TRBJ2-3; the match to TRBD1 covers 8 bases. There are 14 residues in the CDR3. Germline CDR1 reads SGHRS; CDR2 reads YFSETQ. Trimming cost V 3 bases and J 6 bases; bases outside gene matches: 6. The CDR3 spells CASSWTDREDTQYF. The CDR3 DNA follows: TGCGCCAGCAGCTGGACGGACAGGGAGGATACGCAGTATTTT.

The table lists this clonotype with a few counts. This rearrangement joins TRBV4-2 to TRBJ1-2, with 8 bases fitting TRBD1. The junction had 19 bases not matched to a gene; V was cut back by 3 bases and J by 4 bases. This CDR3 spans 19 amino acids. Germline V gene sequence: CDR1 LGHNA, CDR2 YNFKEQ. CDR3 sequence reads: CASSQEDRGPNIVTYGYTF. Here the CDR3 DNA reads TGTGCCAGCAGCCAGGAAGACAGGGGCCCGAATATCGTGACCTATGGCTACACCTTC.

This clonotype has ten or more counts. V is TRBV2 and J is TRBJ1-1; 9 bases agree with TRBD1. Germline assignment: CDR1 SNHLY and CDR2 FYNNEI. V gave up 5 bases and J gave up 1 base; unmatched junction bases: 2. This CDR3 has 14 residues. CDR3 in DNA: TGTGCCAGCAGTACGGACAGGGGGAACACTGAAGCTTTCTTT. Translated: CASSTDRGNTEAFF.

This clonotype was counted only a few times. This chain connects TRBV20-1 to TRBJ2-7, with D possibly being TRBD1 (5 bases). The CDR3 contains 11 residues. Germline lookup yields CDR1 DFQATT and CDR2 SNEGSKA (reference sequence). CDR3 nucleotides: TGCAGAGCAGGGCCCTCCTACGAGCAGTACTTC. Residues: CRAGPSYEQYF.

This clonotype was detected only a few times. J is TRBJ2-7 and V is TRBV5-1; TRBD1 matches 8 bases. This CDR3 region has 16 residues. Germline-derived CDR1 and CDR2 are SGHRS and YFSETQ. After removal of 4 bases from V and 0 bases from J, the junction contained 9 bases not matched to a gene. DNA for the CDR3: TGCGCCAGCAGCCTACAGGGGGGTTATTCCTCCTACGAGCAGTACTTC. This codes for CASSLQGGYSSYEQYF.

This clonotype was seen once. The chain employs TRBV20-1 and TRBJ2-5; perhaps TRBD2 as D (6 bases). Trimming removed 5 bases from V and 2 bases from J, with 15 bases in between. CDR3 length: 14 amino acids. Germline CDR1 and CDR2: DFQATT and SNEGSKA (reference sequence). The CDR3 coding sequence is TGCAGTGCTGAACATGGGACTTCTCAAGAGACCCAGTACTTC. It yields the protein CSAEHGTSQETQYF.

The chain carries TRBV20-1 and TRBJ2-6, with D possibly being TRBD1 (5 bases). This CDR3 is 16 amino acids long. The V end lost 2 bases, the J end lost 3 bases, and 14 bases lay between the germline ends. Germline V gene lookup returns CDR1 DFQATT and CDR2 SNEGSKA (reference sequence). The DNA for the CDR3 is TGCAGTGCTAGAATGCAGGGTCGCGATGGGGCCAACGTCCTGACTTTC. Translating gives CSARMQGRDGANVLTF.

The chain couples TRBV2 to TRBJ2-3; D remains unclear. The CDR3 sequence is 12 residues long. The germline CDR1 and CDR2 sequences are SNHLY and FYNNEI. V lost 3 bases, J lost 7 bases, and 8 bases lay in between. CDR3 residues: CASSEVVYTQYF. CDR3 DNA sequence: TGTGCCAGCAGTGAGGTTGTGTATACGCAGTATTTT.

This clonotype has a count of ten or more. The rearrangement uses TRBV6-6 and TRBJ2-5; a weak D match, TRBD2 (7 bases). The DNA matches TRBJ2-7 better at its end, which makes the J call doubtful. The CDR3 spans 14 residues. Germline V gene sequence: CDR1 MNHNY, CDR2 SVGAGI (reference sequence). The CDR3 loop is CASSYGGALGEQYF. The CDR3 bases are TGTGCCAGCAGTTATGGGGGGGCTTTGGGCGAGCAGTACTTC.

The V gene is TRBV20-1, the J gene TRBJ2-7; 7 bases match TRBD2. Germline CDR1 DFQATT, CDR2 SNEGSKA (reference sequence). The CDR3 has 13 residues. Losses at the gene ends were 6 bases for V and 4 bases for J; bases not matched to a gene: 9. The CDR3, as DNA: TGCAGTGCCCCGCAGACTAGCCGGTACGAGCAGTACTTC. This encodes CSAPQTSRYEQYF.

Concerning this clonotype itself: A much larger clone sits a single nucleotide away, making a read error possible. The rearrangement links TRBV2 to TRBJ2-1; D is unresolved. Between the trimmed V and J ends, which lost 6 bases and 5 bases, there was a span of 2 bases. The CDR3 is 10 residues long. Germline V gives CDR1 SNHLY, CDR2 FYNNEI. This CDR3 reads CASSHNEQFF. Written as DNA, the CDR3 is TGTGCCAGCAGCCACAATGAGCAGTTCTTC.

The chain recombines TRBV4-1 with TRBJ2-3; TRBD2 might be the D (5 bases). The germline CDR1 and CDR2 sequences are MGHRA and YSYEKL. V was trimmed by 3 bases and J by 4 bases, leaving 14 bases between them. The CDR3 runs to 15 residues. DNA for the CDR3: TGCGCCAGCAGCCACTTTCCCCGGGGTCCAGATACGCAGTATTTT. It translates to CASSHFPRGPDTQYF.

This clonotype was counted a few times. V gene TRBV6-2 or TRBV6-3 combines with J gene TRBJ2-1, with D tentatively TRBD2 (6 bases). Germline CDR1 MNHEY, CDR2 SVGEGT. CDR3 length: 18 residues. V was clipped by 5 bases and J by 5 bases, with 25 bases between them. The CDR3, as DNA: TGTGCCAGCAGTCGGGGGTTTAGTGGGGGGAACATCCACAATGAGCAGTTCTTC. Translating it yields CASSRGFSGGNIHNEQFF.

This sequence joins TRBV29-1 and TRBJ1-2, with TRBD1 matching 12 bases. The V gene end was trimmed by 6 bases and the J gene end by 4 bases; junction bases not matched to a gene: 6. There are 14 residues in the CDR3. The germline V gene has CDR1 SQVTM and CDR2 ANQGSEA. In nucleotides, the CDR3 is TGCAGCGTAGGGACAGGGGGCAGGAGCTATGGCTACACCTTC. Translation gives CSVGTGGRSYGYTF.

This chain connects TRBV9 to TRBJ2-3; a possible D gene is TRBD2 (5 bases). Trimming cost V 0 bases and J 1 base, with 12 bases left between them. The CDR3 is 16 residues long. Germline V gives CDR1 SGDLS, CDR2 YYNGEE. CDR3 region: CASSVGTGSRTDTQYF. The CDR3 nucleotides read TGTGCCAGCAGCGTAGGAACGGGGAGCCGCACAGATACGCAGTATTTT.

The table lists this clonotype with a few counts. This chain connects TRBV7-9 to TRBJ2-7; unclear D gene. V lost 5 bases, J lost 2 bases, and 7 bases lay in between. CDR3 length equals 12 residues. Germline lookup yields CDR1 SEHNR and CDR2 FQNEAQ (reference sequence). CDR3 in amino acids: CASSPSAYEQYF. CDR3 nucleotide sequence: TGTGCCAGCAGCCCGTCCGCCTACGAGCAGTACTTC. Filled out from reference TRBV7-9 and TRBJ2-7, the complete variable domain reads DTGVSQNPRHKITKRGQNVTFRCDPISEHNRLYWYRQTLGQGPEFLTYFQNEAQLEKSRLLSDRFSAERPKGSFSTLEIQRTEQGDSAMYLCASSPSAYEQYFGPGTRLTVT.

This clonotype showed up just a few times. The gene calls are TRBV10-2 and TRBJ2-5; either TRBD1 or TRBD2 may fit D (6 bases each). CDR3 length equals 12 residues. V dropped 7 bases and J dropped 5 bases, with 11 bases sitting between them. In germline, CDR1 is WSHSY, CDR2 SAAADI. CDR3 sequence reads: CASKKGGETQYF. CDR3 nucleotides: TGCGCCAGCAAGAAGGGGGGCGAGACCCAGTACTTC.

The J gene is TRBJ2-7, the V gene TRBV7-2, with 8 nucleotides matching TRBD2. Germline lookup yields CDR1 SGHTA and CDR2 FQGNSA. The CDR3 totals 16 residues. The V gene end was trimmed by 4 bases and the J gene end by 0 bases; junction bases not matched to a gene: 8. Here the CDR3 DNA reads TGTGCCAGCAGCTCCAGTCTACTAGCGGTCTCCTACGAGCAGTACTTC. Protein: CASSSSLLAVSYEQYF.

Of note for this clonotype: A read error may produce the germline difference seen at one junction end. V gene TRBV20-1 combines with J gene TRBJ2-7; a weak D match, TRBD1 (5 bases). The CDR3 has 14 residues. Germline V gene lookup returns CDR1 DFQATT and CDR2 SNEGSKA (reference sequence). The CDR3 DNA sequence: TGCAGTGCTGGAGACTGGGGAAAGGGGTACGAGCAGTACTTC. Translated: CSAGDWGKGYEQYF.

Only a few counts were recorded for this clonotype. The genes are TRBV7-9 and TRBJ1-2; D is uncertain. The CDR3 is 14 amino acids. The V and J ends lost 1 base and 4 bases respectively, with 10 bases between them. The germline CDR1 and CDR2 sequences are SEHNR and FQNEAQ (reference sequence). CDR3 coding DNA: TGTGCCAGCAGCTTAGGTCCTGAAGGCTATGGCTACACCTTC. Residues: CASSLGPEGYGYTF.

This chain uses TRBV5-1 with TRBJ2-5, with TRBD1 identical over 7 bases. The J call could be wrong; TRBJ2-7 is a better fit for the DNA end. The CDR3 has 16 amino acids. Germline CDR1 reads SGHRS; CDR2 reads YFSETQ. The CDR3 loop is CASSLGATGRSYEQYF. CDR3 nucleotides: TGCGCCAGCAGCTTAGGGGCGACAGGGAGATCCTACGAGCAGTACTTC.

Notes on this clonotype: The germline gene is not matched at one end of the junction; a read error may be the cause. The chain has TRBV4-1 and TRBJ2-1; D may be TRBD2 (5 bases). CDR3 length: 14 residues. Germline V CDR1 and CDR2: MGHRA, YSYEKL. The CDR3 region is CASNQEGSFYEQFF. DNA of the CDR3: TGCGCCAGCAACCAAGAGGGCAGTTTCTATGAGCAGTTCTTC.

This chain links TRBV10-3 with TRBJ2-1; 8 nucleotides match TRBD1. The CDR3 extends over 16 amino acids. The germline CDR1 and CDR2 sequences are ENHRY and SYGVKD. The junction had 19 bases not matched to a gene; V was cut back by 8 bases and J by 10 bases. The CDR3 DNA reads TGTGCCATCGGCAGAAGTGGGGGACAGGCAGGAGAGGAGCAGTTCTTC. Amino acid sequence: CAIGRSGGQAGEEQFF.

The J gene is TRBJ2-3, the V gene TRBV20-1, with 8 bases that match TRBD2. The CDR3 has 16 amino acids. The V gene end was trimmed by 4 bases and the J gene end by 2 bases; junction bases not matched to a gene: 11. Germline V gene lookup returns CDR1 DFQATT and CDR2 SNEGSKA (reference sequence). Written as DNA, the CDR3 is TGCAGTGCTATGTCCCCTCTGCGGGAGGCCACAGATACGCAGTATTTT. It is translated as CSAMSPLREATDTQYF.

This clonotype was observed at least ten times. This rearrangement joins TRBV6-5 to TRBJ2-3, with 7 positions matching TRBD2. With V trimmed by 2 bases and J by 1 base, 9 bases remained unmatched. The CDR3 is 17 residues long. Germline V gene lookup returns CDR1 MNHEY and CDR2 SVGAGI. The DNA of the CDR3 is TGTGCCAGCAGTTACGGATTGGGCGGGAGAGGCACAGATACGCAGTATTTT. Its protein is CASSYGLGGRGTDTQYF.

The chain combines TRBV24-1 with TRBJ2-7; 11 bases are shared with TRBD2. This CDR3 is 15 amino acids long. Germline V gives CDR1 KGHDR, CDR2 SFDVKD. The J segment lost 6 bases and the V segment lost 4 bases, leaving 7 bases of the junction unmatched. CDR3 DNA: TGTGCCACCAGTGAGGCACTAGCGGGAGTCTCCGAGCAGTACTTC. Translated: CATSEALAGVSEQYF.

This clonotype occurred a few times. The chain joins TRBV29-1 to TRBJ1-2, with D unclear. CDR3 length equals 15 residues. The germline V and J ends were trimmed by 0 bases and 3 bases, with 14 bases remaining between them. The germline V gene encodes CDR1 SQVTM and CDR2 ANQGSEA. CDR3 sequence reads: CSVEDPGRGHYGYTF. CDR3 in DNA: TGCAGCGTTGAAGATCCGGGCCGCGGGCACTATGGCTACACCTTC.